This T cell receptor beta chain emerged from a study of regulatory T cells in long-lasting Graves disease. Stated time point: persistent/refractory GD, antithyroid drugs over 5 years with positive TRAb. The authors made the TCR library using RNA they extracted from PBMCs. Researchers made TCR beta libraries by using iRepertoire HTBI primers and running Arm-PCR on CDR3 regions. MiXCR, run by TCRdb on the multiplex PCR reads, gives a single entry per CDR3 protein. The repertoire holds some 430,000 distinct CDR3 sequences, with 20% to 25% as singletons. This clonotype was detected many times. The specimen comprised peripheral blood mononuclear cells (PBMCs), sampled when the disease was refractory, from a patient treated with antithyroid drugs. This clonotype was obtained from a female donor with Graves disease.

Here the CDR3 reads CASSLQGGGETQYF. Here the CDR3 DNA reads TGTGCCAGCAGCTTACAAGGGGGCGGAGAGACCCAGTACTTC. This chain connects TRBV11-2 to TRBJ2-5; 7 nucleotides line up with TRBD1. The ends lost 2 bases at V and 4 bases at J; junction bases unmatched: 4. This CDR3 region has 14 residues. Germline V CDR1 and CDR2: SGHAT, FQNNGV.